This paragraph covers one TCR beta chain sequence. Per the original methods: Quantification of nucleated cells was approximated via reference gene primer amplification. The data were produced by immunoSEQ multiplex PCR, yet TCRdb's version contains in-frame clones alone and is incomplete. V, J and clone size are taken as reported in that table, and D and trimming were inferred from the DNA itself. In the table there are about 250,000 clones, 85% to 90% of which are singletons. These data are taken from a study of blood T cell repertoires in COVID-19. Overall study context: Sample material is recorded as cDNA or gDNA derived from T cells, B-cell-depleted T cells, or PBMCs.

The germline gives CDR1 SEHNR, CDR2 FQNEAQ (reference sequence). J gave up 5 bases and V 4 bases, and 3 bases lay outside the gene matches. The CDR3 runs to 14 residues. Self-reported history from a screening survey and questionnaire set each donor's cohort. The gene calls are TRBV7-9 and TRBJ1-1; 11 bases match TRBD1. This TCR came from a man aged 40-50 years who had recovered from COVID-19. The material sequenced was PBMCs or T cells enriched from blood (not recorded which). CDR3 residues: CASSSGTGGTEAFF. The DNA for the CDR3 is TGTGCCAGCAGCTCGGGGACAGGGGGGACTGAAGCTTTCTTT.